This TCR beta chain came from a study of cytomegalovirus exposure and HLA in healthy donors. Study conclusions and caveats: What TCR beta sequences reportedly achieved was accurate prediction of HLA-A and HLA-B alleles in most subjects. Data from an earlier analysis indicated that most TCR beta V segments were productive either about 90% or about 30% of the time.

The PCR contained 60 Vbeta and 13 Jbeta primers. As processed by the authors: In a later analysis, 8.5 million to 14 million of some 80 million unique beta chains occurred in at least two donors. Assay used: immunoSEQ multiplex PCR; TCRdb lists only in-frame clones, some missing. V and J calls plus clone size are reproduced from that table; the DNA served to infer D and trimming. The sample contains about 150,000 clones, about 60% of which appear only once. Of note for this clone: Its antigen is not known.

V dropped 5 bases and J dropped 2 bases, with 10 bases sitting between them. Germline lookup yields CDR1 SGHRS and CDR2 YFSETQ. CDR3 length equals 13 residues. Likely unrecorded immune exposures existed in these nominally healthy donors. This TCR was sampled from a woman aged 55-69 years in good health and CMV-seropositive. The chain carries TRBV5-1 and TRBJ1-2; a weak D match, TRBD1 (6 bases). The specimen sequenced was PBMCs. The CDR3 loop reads CASRSDRNYGYTF. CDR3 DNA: TGCGCCAGCAGATCGGACAGAAACTATGGCTACACCTTC.